This is a list of T cell receptor beta chains from one sample in a study of human T cells and chemical hapten exposure. Via MiXCR, TCRdb re-called the RACE reads, giving one row per CDR3 protein. The sample contains 79,000 or so distinct CDR3 sequences, approximately 35% of which appear only once. The source material was whole blood, sampled in connection with sensitization to the hapten diphenylcyclopropenone (DPC). These receptors were collected from a man aged 40-50 years with alopecia areata. Some clones in this sample may be carry-over from other donors' samples. The CDR3 runs from the conserved cysteine through the conserved F or W. Some rows mark clone size as missing; the rest say once, few, many or name a class of expanded clone.

j_call v_call clone_size cdr3_aa
TRBJ2-1 TRBV29-1 NA CSETSGTGYNEQFF
TRBJ2-3 TRBV9 few CASSLLGGRAGDTQYF
TRBJ1-6 TRBV20-1 NA CSARDLGAGRNSPLHF
TRBJ2-1 TRBV19 NA CASSIQGVYNEQFF
TRBJ2-1 TRBV27 few CASSLTSDYYNEQFF
TRBJ2-4 TRBV7-2 NA CASSFFPDPAKNIQYF
TRBJ2-1 TRBV12-3/TRBV12-4 NA CASRRTSGNNEQFF
TRBJ1-1 TRBV5-1 few CASSPPYEGATEAFF
TRBJ2-7 TRBV6-1 NA CASSEYLSSGEQYF
TRBJ1-5 TRBV5-5 few CASSEDGSNQPQHF
TRBJ1-4 TRBV7-6 few CASSIGTGALFF
TRBJ2-2 TRBV7-3 NA CASSLSGADTGELFF
TRBJ2-2 TRBV2 few CASSLAGGTGELFF